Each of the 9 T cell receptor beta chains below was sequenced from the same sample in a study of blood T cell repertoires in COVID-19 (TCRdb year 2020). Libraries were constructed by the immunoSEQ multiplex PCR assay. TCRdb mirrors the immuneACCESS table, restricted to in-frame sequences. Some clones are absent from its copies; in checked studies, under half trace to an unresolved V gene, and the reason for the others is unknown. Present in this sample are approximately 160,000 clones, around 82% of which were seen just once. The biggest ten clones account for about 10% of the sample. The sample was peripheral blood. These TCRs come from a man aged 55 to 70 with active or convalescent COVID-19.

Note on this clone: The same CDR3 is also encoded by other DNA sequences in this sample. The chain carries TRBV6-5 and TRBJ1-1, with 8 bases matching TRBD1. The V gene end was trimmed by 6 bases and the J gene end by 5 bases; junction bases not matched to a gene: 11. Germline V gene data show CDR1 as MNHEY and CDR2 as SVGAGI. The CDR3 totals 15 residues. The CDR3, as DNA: TGTGCCAGCAGACCCCAGGGGGCTCGGGGGACTGAAGCTTTCTTT. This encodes CASRPQGARGTEAFF.

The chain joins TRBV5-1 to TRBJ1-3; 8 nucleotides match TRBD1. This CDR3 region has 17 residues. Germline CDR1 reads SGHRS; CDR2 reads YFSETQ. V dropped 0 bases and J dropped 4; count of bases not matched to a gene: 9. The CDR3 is CASSLDGQGINGNTIYF. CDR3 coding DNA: TGCGCCAGCAGCTTGGACGGACAGGGTATTAACGGAAACACCATATATTTT.

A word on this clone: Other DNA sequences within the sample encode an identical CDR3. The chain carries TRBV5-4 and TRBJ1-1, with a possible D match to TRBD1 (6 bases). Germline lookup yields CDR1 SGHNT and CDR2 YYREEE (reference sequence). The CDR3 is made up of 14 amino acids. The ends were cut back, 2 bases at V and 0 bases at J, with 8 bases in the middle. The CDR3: CASSLQGMNTEAFF. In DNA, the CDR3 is TGTGCCAGCAGCTTACAGGGAATGAACACTGAAGCTTTCTTT.

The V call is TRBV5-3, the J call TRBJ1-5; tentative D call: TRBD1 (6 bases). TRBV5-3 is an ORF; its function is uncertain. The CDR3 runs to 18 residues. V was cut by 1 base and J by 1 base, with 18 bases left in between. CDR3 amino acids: CARSLTGRKGVSNQPQHF. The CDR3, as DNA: TGTGCCAGAAGCTTGACAGGGCGCAAAGGGGTCAGCAATCAGCCCCAGCATTTT.

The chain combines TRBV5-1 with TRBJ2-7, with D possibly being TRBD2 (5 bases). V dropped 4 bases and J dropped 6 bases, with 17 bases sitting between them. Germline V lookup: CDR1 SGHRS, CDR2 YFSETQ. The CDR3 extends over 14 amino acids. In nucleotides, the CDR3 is TGCGCCAGCAGCCACCCCGGAACGGGGAGCGAGCAGTACTTC. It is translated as CASSHPGTGSEQYF.

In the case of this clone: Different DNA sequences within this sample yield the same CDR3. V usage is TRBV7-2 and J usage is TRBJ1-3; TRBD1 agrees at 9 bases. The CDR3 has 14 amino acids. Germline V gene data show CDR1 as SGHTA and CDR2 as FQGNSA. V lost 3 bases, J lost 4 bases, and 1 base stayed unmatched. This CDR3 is CASSFGTGGNTIYF. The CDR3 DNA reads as TGTGCCAGCAGCTTTGGGACAGGGGGAAACACCATATATTTT.

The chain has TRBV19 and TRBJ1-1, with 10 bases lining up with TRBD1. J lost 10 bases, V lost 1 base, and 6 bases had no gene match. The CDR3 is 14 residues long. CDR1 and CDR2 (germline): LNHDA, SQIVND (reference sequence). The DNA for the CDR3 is TGTGCCAGTAGTATAGTTGGGACAGGGGTGGCAGCTTTCTTT. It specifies CASSIVGTGVAAFF. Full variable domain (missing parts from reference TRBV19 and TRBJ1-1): DGGITQSPKYLFRKEGQNVTLSCEQNLNHDAMYWYRQDPGQGLRLIYYSQIVNDFQKGDIAEGYSVSREKKESFPLTVTSAQKNPTAFYLCASSIVGTGVAAFFGQGTRLTVV.

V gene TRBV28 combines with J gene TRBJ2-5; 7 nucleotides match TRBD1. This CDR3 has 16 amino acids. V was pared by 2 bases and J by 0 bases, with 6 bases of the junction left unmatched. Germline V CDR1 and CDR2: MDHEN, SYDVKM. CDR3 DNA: TGTGCCAGCAGTTTACCGGGACAGCTGTACCAAGAGACCCAGTACTTC. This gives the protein CASSLPGQLYQETQYF.

This CDR3 reads CASSLSSYPSTDTQYF. In nucleotides, the CDR3 is TGCGCCAGCAGCTTGTCGTCCTACCCTAGCACAGATACGCAGTATTTT. The chain links TRBV5-1 to TRBJ2-3; D not resolved. Per the germline V gene, CDR1 is SGHRS and CDR2 is YFSETQ. The CDR3 extends over 16 amino acids. Trimming removed 1 base at V and 0 bases at J, with 12 bases between. Full variable domain (remainder filled in from reference TRBV5-1 and TRBJ2-3): KAGVTQTPRYLIKTRGQQVTLSCSPISGHRSVSWYQQTPGQGLQFLFEYFSETQRNKGNFPGRFSGRQFSNSRSEMNVSTLELGDSALYLCASSLSSYPSTDTQYFGPGTRLTVL.